This passage covers 11 T cell receptor beta chains from one sample sequenced in a study of blood T cell repertoires in COVID-19. The table came from immunoSEQ multiplex PCR; TCRdb's copy has only in-frame clones and leaves some out. The sample includes almost 25,000 clones, approximately 78% of them seen just once. The sequenced sample consisted of peripheral blood. The receptors shown here come from a human donor in a cohort sampled during active COVID-19.

Only a few counts were recorded for this clone. The CDR3 region is CSVDRRAGGPPPYEQYF. CDR3 DNA sequence: TGCAGCGTTGACCGTCGAGCGGGAGGCCCTCCTCCCTACGAGCAGTACTTC. The chain has TRBV29-1 and TRBJ2-7; TRBD2 matches 9 bases. Germline V gives CDR1 SQVTM, CDR2 ANQGSEA. This CDR3 contains 17 residues. V lost 3 bases and J lost 2; bases outside the gene matches: 14.

The chain's CDR3 is CASSLALLAGGADTQYF. DNA for the CDR3: TGCGCCAGCAGCTTGGCCCTCTTAGCGGGGGGGGCAGATACGCAGTATTTT. The rearrangement uses TRBV5-1 and TRBJ2-3, with 11 nucleotides matching TRBD2. CDR1 is SGHRS and CDR2 is YFSETQ in the germline V gene. V dropped 0 bases and J dropped 4; count of bases not matched to a gene: 7. This CDR3 has 17 amino acids.

The genes are TRBV4-3 and TRBJ1-6, with D possibly being TRBD1 (6 bases). Germline CDR1 LGHNA, CDR2 YSLEER. The CDR3 runs to 16 residues. V lost 4 bases, J lost 11 bases, and 21 bases lay in between. CDR3 in DNA: TGCGCCAGCAGCCGGCAGGGGACCCCGGTAAGGGCACCCCTCCACTTT. This translates into CASSRQGTPVRAPLHF.

The chain uses TRBV30 and TRBJ2-3; tentatively, D is TRBD1 (5 bases). Trimming removed 6 bases at V and 2 bases at J, with 15 bases between. This CDR3 has 14 amino acids. CDR1 and CDR2 (germline): GTSNPN, SVGIG (reference sequence). In DNA, the CDR3 is TGTGCCTGCTTACCTCCAGGGTCCACAGATACGCAGTATTTT. This codes for CACLPPGSTDTQYF. The whole variable domain, filled in from reference TRBV30 and TRBJ2-3, reads SQTIHQWPATLVQPVGSPLSLECTVEGTSNPNLYWYRQAAGRGLQLLFYSVGIGQISSEVPQNLSASRPQDRQFILSSKKLLLSDSGFYLCACLPPGSTDTQYFGPGTRLTVL.

V usage is TRBV7-3 and J usage is TRBJ1-2; D possibly corresponds to TRBD1 (6 bases). Germline CDR1 SGHTA, CDR2 FQGTGA. CDR3 size: 14 residues. V was clipped by 5 bases and J by 4 bases, with 14 bases between them. For the CDR3, the DNA is TGTGCCAGCAGCCCTAAACCGGACAGCTATGGCTACACCTTC. Translation gives CASSPKPDSYGYTF.

V and J are TRBV6-2 or TRBV6-3 and TRBJ2-7; 7 bases agree with TRBD1. This CDR3 spans 16 amino acids. The J segment lost 2 bases and the V segment lost 5 bases, leaving 12 bases of the junction unmatched. CDR1 MNHEY and CDR2 SVGEGT come from the germline V gene. This chain's CDR3 is CASSKAQGQNAYEQYF. CDR3 DNA sequence: TGTGCCAGCAGTAAGGCTCAGGGACAGAACGCCTACGAGCAGTACTTC.

The chain employs TRBV11-2 and TRBJ2-7; D remains unclear. The CDR3 sequence is 13 residues long. The V end was cut by 5 bases, the J end by 2 bases, with 10 bases between. CDR1 is SGHAT, CDR2 FQNNGV, per germline. As DNA, the CDR3 is TGTGCCAGCAGCCCCCCCCCTACCTACGAGCAGTACTTC. It translates to CASSPPPTYEQYF.

This sequence joins TRBV4-3 and TRBJ2-1; 10 bases are a match to TRBD1. The length of the CDR3 is 16 residues. CDR1 and CDR2 (germline): LGHNA, YSLEER. The J segment lost 7 bases and the V segment lost 0 bases, leaving 6 bases of the junction unmatched. The CDR3 nucleotides read TGCGCCAGCAGCCAAGATCGGGGACAGGGGTGGAATGAGCAGTTCTTC. This sequence encodes CASSQDRGQGWNEQFF.

This chain links TRBV28 with TRBJ1-1; D gene unclear. Germline CDR1 and CDR2: MDHEN and SYDVKM. There are 15 residues in the CDR3. V lost 6 bases and J lost 1, with 15 bases in between. The CDR3 sequence: CASSAKLPSNTEAFF. CDR3 in DNA: TGTGCCAGCAGCGCTAAACTACCGTCGAACACTGAAGCTTTCTTT. Drawing the rest from reference TRBV28 and TRBJ1-1, the complete variable domain is DVKVTQSSRYLVKRTGEKVFLECVQDMDHENMFWYRQDPGLGLRLIYFSYDVKMKEKGDIPEGYSVSREKKERFSLILESASTNQTSMYLCASSAKLPSNTEAFFGQGTRLTVV.

This chain links TRBV24-1 with TRBJ2-6; weak D call: TRBD1 (6 bases). In germline, CDR1 is KGHDR, CDR2 SFDVKD. This CDR3 contains 20 residues. V shed 2 bases and J shed 4 bases, with 23 bases lying between them. CDR3 amino acids: CATSDSPGVQGSIGANVLTF. In DNA form, the CDR3 reads TGTGCCACCAGTGATTCCCCAGGGGTGCAGGGCTCTATCGGGGCCAACGTCCTGACTTTC.

In this sample, this clone turned up once. The chain uses TRBV24-1 and TRBJ2-3; TRBD1 might be the D (5 bases). Germline V gene lookup returns CDR1 KGHDR and CDR2 SFDVKD. Trimming left V 2 bases short and J 4 bases short, with 12 bases between. The length of the CDR3 is 15 residues. The DNA for the CDR3 is TGTGCCACCAGTGATTGGGCAGGGTTGGCAGATACGCAGTATTTT. It translates to CATSDWAGLADTQYF.